The source of this T cell receptor (beta chain) is a study of OX40 agonist ivuxolimab in advanced cancers. The data were produced by immunoSEQ multiplex PCR, yet TCRdb's version contains in-frame clones alone and is incomplete. The sample has around 72,000 clones; 80% are singletons. Study results and caveats: Antigen specificity was not determined for the expanded peripheral T cells. Blood T cells, both CD4+ and CD8+, expanded clonally by week 6 at 0.1 to 3.0 mg/kg. CD8+ T cells averaged more expanded clones than CD4+.

Looked up from germline, CDR1 is MNHEY and CDR2 is SMNVEV (reference sequence). This CDR3 spans 14 amino acids. The J segment lost 8 bases and the V segment lost 3 bases, leaving 4 bases of the junction unmatched. Peripheral blood came from all dose cohorts at three timepoints. In the case of this clone: Its antigen is as yet unknown.

The sample in question was CD4+ or CD8+ T cells sorted from blood, obtained in a trial of the OX40 agonist ivuxolimab. The TCR sequence derives from an adult with an advanced solid tumor such as melanoma, head and neck, liver or kidney cancer. This chain uses TRBV27 with TRBJ2-1; 10 nucleotides agree with TRBD2. This CDR3 reads CASSFLAGVDEQFF. CDR3 DNA sequence: TGTGCCAGCAGTTTTCTAGCGGGAGTTGATGAGCAGTTCTTC.